The 26 T cell receptor beta chains below were found in one sample sequenced in a study of T-cell memory formation after mild COVID-19. TCRdb ran MiXCR on the 5' RACE reads and lists one entry per CDR3 protein. The repertoire includes 200,000 or so distinct CDR3 sequences, 9.5% of them detected once, and roughly 3.5% sits in the top ten. Specimen: PBMCs or a T cell subset sorted from them (not recorded which). All receptors come from a man in his late teens or twenties who had mild COVID-19 (a few samples of this study predate the infection). Cell type and time point are not known.

This clonotype showed up many times. The chain is built from TRBV20-1 and TRBJ2-5; either TRBD1 or TRBD2 may supply D (6 bases each). Trimming took 3 bases from V and 1 from J, leaving 9 bases between them. In germline, CDR1 is DFQATT, CDR2 SNEGSKA (reference sequence). The CDR3 has 13 amino acids. The CDR3 DNA reads as TGCAGTGCTAGTAGGGGGGCCCAAGAGACCCAGTACTTC. Translating gives CSASRGAQETQYF.

The chain is built from TRBV28 and TRBJ2-1, with unresolved D. Germline values: CDR1 MDHEN, CDR2 SYDVKM. The CDR3 contains 11 residues. Trimming removed 4 bases at V and 5 bases at J, with 3 bases between. This CDR3 is CASSSHNEQFF. CDR3 in DNA: TGTGCCAGCAGTTCTCACAATGAGCAGTTCTTC.

The rearrangement uses TRBV7-8 and TRBJ2-7; 10 nucleotides agree with TRBD1. V lost 1 base to trimming and J lost 2 bases; unmatched junction nucleotides: 5. Germline V gene data show CDR1 as SGHVS and CDR2 as FQNEAQ. The CDR3 length is 16 residues. CDR3 nucleotides: TGTGCCAGCAGCTTAGGAACGGGACAGGGGACCTACGAGCAGTACGTC. Protein product: CASSLGTGQGTYEQYV.

Ten or more counts support this clonotype. The CDR3 DNA follows: TGCGCCAGCAGCCGGGACAGGGAGATGGAGACCCAGTACTTC. Its protein product is CASSRDREMETQYF. The gene calls are TRBV4-1 and TRBJ2-5; 9 bases are shared with TRBD1. CDR3 size: 14 residues. V trimming: 4 bases; J trimming: 5 bases; junction bases outside the gene matches: 5. The germline V gene has CDR1 MGHRA and CDR2 YSYEKL.

The rearrangement uses TRBV9 and TRBJ2-1, with D possibly being TRBD2 (6 bases). The CDR3 length is 14 residues. Germline CDR1 and CDR2: SGDLS and YYNGEE. Between the trimmed V and J ends, which lost 0 bases and 9 bases, there was a span of 13 bases. The CDR3 DNA reads TGTGCCAGCAGCGTAGGGCTAGCGTCGGGTGAGCAGTTCTTC. This codes for CASSVGLASGEQFF.

The V and J genes are TRBV7-2 and TRBJ2-3; D is unclear. Trimming pared 1 base from V and 2 bases from J, leaving 10 bases between. The CDR3 has 15 residues. Per germline, CDR1 SGHTA and CDR2 FQGNSA. Written as DNA, the CDR3 is TGTGCCAGCAGCTTAGATGGGGTCTACACAGATACGCAGTATTTT. Translating it yields CASSLDGVYTDTQYF.

The chain employs TRBV6-4 and TRBJ2-7; 9 positions match TRBD1. CDR1 and CDR2 from the germline V gene are MRHNA and SNTAGT. This CDR3 is built from 16 residues. The V and J ends lost 2 bases and 7 bases, in that order; junction bases with no gene match: 12. DNA for the CDR3: TGTGCCAGCAGTGACACTAGGACAGGGGCGGATCGGGAGCAGTACGTC. Its protein product is CASSDTRTGADREQYV.

The chain carries TRBV6-2 or TRBV6-3 and TRBJ1-6, with D possibly being TRBD1 (5 bases). Germline values: CDR1 MNHEY, CDR2 SVGEGT. The CDR3 runs 16 residues. The V end was cut by 2 bases, the J end by 10 bases, with 18 bases between. The CDR3 loop is CASSYNFGTLGSPLHF. Here the CDR3 DNA reads TGTGCCAGCAGTTACAATTTCGGGACTTTGGGATCACCCCTCCACTTT.

This clonotype was observed a few times. V and J are TRBV2 and TRBJ2-1; tentatively, D is TRBD1 or TRBD2 (5 bases each). The CDR3 has 15 residues. CDR1 is SNHLY and CDR2 is FYNNEI in the germline V gene. The ends were cut back, 6 bases at V and 5 bases at J, with 17 bases in the middle. CDR3 DNA sequence: TGTGCCAGCAGGGCCAGGGACCCCCGAAACAATGAGCAGTTCTTC. This sequence encodes CASRARDPRNNEQFF.

This chain connects TRBV19 to TRBJ1-5; D unresolved. The V end lost 6 bases, the J end lost 8 bases, and 11 bases lay between the germline ends. CDR1 and CDR2 from the germline V gene are LNHDA and SQIVND (reference sequence). This CDR3 has 12 amino acids. The CDR3 here is CASSSTWEPQHF. The CDR3 DNA follows: TGTGCCAGTAGCTCAACTTGGGAGCCCCAGCATTTT.

The CDR3: CAISESIGEGGLWATNEKLFF. The DNA of the CDR3 is TGTGCCATCAGTGAGTCGATAGGTGAAGGGGGCCTCTGGGCAACTAATGAAAAACTGTTTTTT. The chain combines TRBV10-3 with TRBJ1-4; 7 bases are shared with TRBD1. V trimming: 0 bases; J trimming: 0 bases; junction bases outside the gene matches: 16. This CDR3 comprises 21 residues. Germline values: CDR1 ENHRY, CDR2 SYGVKD.

The chain links TRBV2 to TRBJ2-7; D is unclear. CDR3 length: 15 amino acids. The V gene lost 4 bases and the J gene lost 3 bases, with 16 bases spanning the gap. Per germline, CDR1 SNHLY and CDR2 FYNNEI. CDR3 region: CASSVGQAAYYEQYF. The CDR3 DNA is TGTGCCAGCAGTGTTGGGCAGGCCGCCTACTACGAGCAGTACTTC.

This clonotype appeared a few times. J is TRBJ1-4 and V is TRBV12-3 or TRBV12-4; possibly TRBD1 for D (6 bases). V shed 5 bases and J shed 8 bases, with 24 bases lying between them. This CDR3 spans 17 amino acids. Here the CDR3 reads CASSLHTGGGGLEKLFF. In DNA, the CDR3 is TGTGCCAGCAGTCTCCACACGGGAGGAGGGGGACTCGAAAAACTGTTTTTT.

V gene TRBV7-2 combines with J gene TRBJ2-2, with TRBD2 matching 15 bases. With V trimmed by 5 bases and J by 4 bases, 11 bases remained unmatched. The CDR3 spans 19 residues. Germline lookup yields CDR1 SGHTA and CDR2 FQGNSA. The CDR3 nucleotides are TGTGCCAGCAGCCCGGGACTAGCGGGGGGTCAACGGGTCACCGGGGAGCTGTTTTTT. Protein product: CASSPGLAGGQRVTGELFF.

This clonotype was observed a few times. The chain links TRBV6-6 to TRBJ1-5; tentatively, D is TRBD1 (5 bases). This CDR3 region has 14 residues. V lost 3 bases and J 6 bases, leaving 12 bases between the germline ends. The germline V gene encodes CDR1 MNHNY and CDR2 SVGAGI (reference sequence). CDR3 loop: CASSYRTHSQPQHF. For the CDR3, the DNA is TGTGCCAGCAGTTATAGGACACATTCTCAGCCCCAGCATTTT.

This clonotype was detected a few times. The V call is TRBV7-3, the J call TRBJ2-2, with 10 bases matching TRBD1. The CDR3 is 15 amino acids. V was clipped by 4 bases and J by 6 bases; unmatched bases: 5. Germline V gene lookup returns CDR1 SGHTA and CDR2 FQGTGA. The CDR3 loop reads CASSSRGTGAGELFF. The CDR3 bases are TGTGCCAGCAGCTCACGAGGGACAGGGGCCGGGGAGCTGTTTTTT.

J is TRBJ2-5 and V is TRBV20-1; 10 nucleotides align to TRBD1. Unmatched junction bases numbered 5, after V lost 5 bases and J lost 5 bases. This CDR3 contains 13 residues. Looked up from germline, CDR1 is DFQATT and CDR2 is SNEGSKA (reference sequence). CDR3 in amino acids: CSALTGGRETQYF. In DNA form, the CDR3 reads TGCAGTGCTTTGACAGGGGGCAGGGAGACCCAGTACTTC.

The V call is TRBV7-9, the J call TRBJ2-7; D gene unclear. The CDR3 is 12 residues long. Germline CDR1 and CDR2: SEHNR and FQNEAQ (reference sequence). Trimming pared 5 bases from V and 3 bases from J, leaving 8 bases between. For the CDR3, the DNA is TGTGCCAGCAGCCGAGCCAACTACGAGCAGTACTTC. Its protein is CASSRANYEQYF. Full variable domain (rest looked up from reference TRBV7-9 and TRBJ2-7): DTGVSQNPRHKITKRGQNVTFRCDPISEHNRLYWYRQTLGQGPEFLTYFQNEAQLEKSRLLSDRFSAERPKGSFSTLEIQRTEQGDSAMYLCASSRANYEQYFGPGTRLTVT.

The rearrangement joins TRBV20-1 to TRBJ2-7, with 10 bases identical to TRBD2. V shed 1 base and J 4 bases; nucleotides not matched to a gene: 4. Germline CDR1 is DFQATT and CDR2 is SNEGSKA (reference sequence). The CDR3 is made up of 14 amino acids. The DNA of the CDR3 is TGCAGTGCTAGAGGGCTAGCGGGGGTATACGAGCAGTACTTC. Encoded protein: CSARGLAGVYEQYF.

At least ten counts were recorded for this clonotype. The rearrangement uses TRBV4-3 and TRBJ1-1, with D possibly TRBD1 on 6 matching bases. From germline, CDR1 is LGHNA and CDR2 YSLEER. The CDR3 is made up of 15 amino acids. Trimming removed 4 bases from V and 0 bases from J, with 12 bases in between. The CDR3 DNA is TGCGCCAGCAGCCCCCAGGGGATCATGAACACTGAAGCTTTCTTT. Residues: CASSPQGIMNTEAFF.

V usage is TRBV7-8 and J usage is TRBJ2-7; D is undetermined. This CDR3 has 12 amino acids. V dropped 1 base and J dropped 5 bases, with 6 bases sitting between them. Germline V gene lookup returns CDR1 SGHVS and CDR2 FQNEAQ. The DNA of the CDR3 is TGTGCCAGCAGCTTAGGTGTTGACGAGCAGTACTTC. Translation gives CASSLGVDEQYF.

The rearrangement joins TRBV6-2 or TRBV6-3 to TRBJ2-3; the D gene is possibly TRBD2 (6 bases). The CDR3 is 15 amino acids. CDR1 is MNHEY and CDR2 is SVGEGT in the germline V gene. With 6 bases removed from V and 3 bases from J, the gap between germline ends came to 16 bases. For the CDR3, the DNA is TGTGCCAGCAGGATCTATTGGGGAGGAACAGATACGCAGTATTTT. It specifies CASRIYWGGTDTQYF.

This clonotype showed up just a few times. The rearrangement links TRBV10-3 to TRBJ2-3, with D perhaps TRBD1 (7 bases). The germline V gene encodes CDR1 ENHRY and CDR2 SYGVKD. This CDR3 region has 13 residues. V dropped 2 bases and J dropped 6 bases, with 9 bases sitting between them. The CDR3 DNA is TGTGCCATCAGTGAGCCAGGGGGGGATACGCAGTATTTT. Protein sequence: CAISEPGGDTQYF.

The gene calls are TRBV3-1 and TRBJ1-2; no clear D. This CDR3 is built from 15 residues. V lost 0 bases to trimming and J lost 0 bases, with 8 bases between them. From germline, CDR1 is LGHDT and CDR2 YNNKEL (reference sequence). In DNA, the CDR3 is TGTGCCAGCAGCCAAGATACGGGTACTAACTATGGCTACACCTTC. As protein: CASSQDTGTNYGYTF. Drawing the rest from reference TRBV3-1 and TRBJ1-2, the complete variable domain is DTAVSQTPKYLVTQMGNDKSIKCEQNLGHDTMYWYKQDSKKFLKIMFSYNNKELIINETVPNRFSPKSPDKAHLNLHINSLELGDSAVYFCASSQDTGTNYGYTFGSGTRLTVV.

This rearrangement joins TRBV20-1 to TRBJ2-1; TRBD2 aligns across 12 bases. This CDR3 is 17 amino acids long. Germline V CDR1 and CDR2: DFQATT, SNEGSKA (reference sequence). Trimming at V came to 5 bases and at J to 10 bases, leaving 18 bases not matched to a gene. The DNA for the CDR3 is TGCAGTGCTCCAGGACTAGCGGGGTTGTTTCGGGACCCCGAGCAGTTCTTC. Translating it yields CSAPGLAGLFRDPEQFF.

The gene calls are TRBV7-9 and TRBJ2-5; D is unresolved. The V gene's germline CDR1 is SEHNR and CDR2 FQNEAQ (reference sequence). The germline V and J ends were trimmed by 1 base and 4 bases, with 10 bases remaining between them. The CDR3 is made up of 14 amino acids. CDR3 amino acids: CASSLVGSTETQYF. The CDR3 DNA is TGTGCCAGCAGCTTAGTAGGGTCGACAGAGACCCAGTACTTC.